The present T cell receptor beta chain was sequenced within a study of OX40 agonist ivuxolimab in advanced cancers. Study as a whole: As their treatment, patients were administered ivuxolimab, an agonistic anti-OX40 (CD134) antibody.

Trimming took off 6 bases at V and 2 bases at J, with 12 bases between the two ends. The CDR3 runs to 14 residues. In germline, CDR1 is SNHLY, CDR2 FYNNEI. The method was immunoSEQ multiplex PCR; TCRdb's version includes in-frame clones alone and lacks a portion of them. The data show about 68,000 clones, roughly 84% seen once. The rearrangement uses TRBV2 and TRBJ2-3; perhaps TRBD1 as D (6 bases). The sequence was obtained from an adult with an advanced solid tumor such as melanoma, head and neck, liver or kidney cancer. The starting material was CD4+ or CD8+ T cells sorted from blood, obtained in a trial of the OX40 agonist ivuxolimab. The DNA for the CDR3 is TGTGCCAGCAGCCTTGGACAGTCCACAGATACGCAGTATTTT. This codes for CASSLGQSTDTQYF. The variable domain in full, with the rest retrieved from reference TRBV2 and TRBJ2-3, is EPEVTQTPSHQVTQMGQEVILRCVPISNHLYFYWYRQILGQKVEFLVSFYNNEISEKSEIFDDQFSVERPDGSNFTLKIRSTKLEDSAMYFCASSLGQSTDTQYFGPGTRLTVL.